What follows is one T cell receptor beta chain and its context. The target antigen is unknown. Under the ViraFEST assay, PBMC were stimulated with viral peptide pools so that antigen-specific CD4+ T cells expanded. Sequencing was performed afterwards. Following an approximately 9-day culture, CD4+ T cells were purified. Prior SARS-CoV-2 infection was absent in the vaccine recipients, as shown by negative nucleocapsid antibodies. Half the medium was swapped for IL-2 medium on days 3 and 7. This entry is derived from a study of vaccination effects on CD4 cells after COVID-19. Study-level findings and limits: Late post-vaccination samples showed marked contraction of infection- and vaccine-induced clones.

Clones were read by immunoSEQ multiplex PCR, and TCRdb kept only the in-frame ones, dropping some. The sample contains tens of thousands of clones, 60% to 80% of which appear only once. The source was CD4+ T cells from PBMCs cultured with HCoV-OC43 spike peptides, collected before COVID-19 vaccination. The sample's subset: HCoV-OC43 spike overlapping peptide pool stimulation. The origin of this receptor is a human donor who received a COVID-19 vaccine.

This chain's CDR3 is CASSQARRGEKLFF. CDR3 nucleotides: TGTGCCAGCAGCCAAGCCCGGCGAGGTGAAAAACTGTTTTTT. The chain couples TRBV3-1 (or the pseudogene TRBV3-2) to TRBJ1-4; D not resolved. Between the trimmed V and J ends, which lost 1 base and 7 bases, there was a span of 10 bases. The CDR3 spans 14 residues. Per the germline V gene, CDR1 is LGHDT and CDR2 is YNNKEL (reference sequence).